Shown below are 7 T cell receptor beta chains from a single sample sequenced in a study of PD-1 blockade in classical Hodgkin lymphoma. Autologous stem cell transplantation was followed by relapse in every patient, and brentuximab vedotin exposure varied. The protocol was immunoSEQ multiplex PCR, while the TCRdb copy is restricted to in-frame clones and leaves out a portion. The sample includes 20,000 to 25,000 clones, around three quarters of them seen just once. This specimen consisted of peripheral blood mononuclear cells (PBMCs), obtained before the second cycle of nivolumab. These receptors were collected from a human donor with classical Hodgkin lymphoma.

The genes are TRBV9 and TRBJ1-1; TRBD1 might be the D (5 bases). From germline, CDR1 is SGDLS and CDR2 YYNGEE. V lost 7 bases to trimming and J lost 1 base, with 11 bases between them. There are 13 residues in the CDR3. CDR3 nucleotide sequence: TGTGCCAGCTCGGGACGGTGGAACACTGAAGCTTTCTTT. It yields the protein CASSGRWNTEAFF.

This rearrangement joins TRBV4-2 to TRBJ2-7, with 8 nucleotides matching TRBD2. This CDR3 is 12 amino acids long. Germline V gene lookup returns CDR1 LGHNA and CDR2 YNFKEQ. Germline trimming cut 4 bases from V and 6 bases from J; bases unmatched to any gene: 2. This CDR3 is CASSRGLGEQYF. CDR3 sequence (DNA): TGTGCCAGCAGCCGGGGACTAGGCGAGCAGTACTTC.

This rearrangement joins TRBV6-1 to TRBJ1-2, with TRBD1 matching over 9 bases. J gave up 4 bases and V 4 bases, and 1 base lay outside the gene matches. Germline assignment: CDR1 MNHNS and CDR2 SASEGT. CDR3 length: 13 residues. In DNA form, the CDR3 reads TGTGCCAGCAGTGGGACAGGGGCCTATGGCTACACCTTC. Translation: CASSGTGAYGYTF.

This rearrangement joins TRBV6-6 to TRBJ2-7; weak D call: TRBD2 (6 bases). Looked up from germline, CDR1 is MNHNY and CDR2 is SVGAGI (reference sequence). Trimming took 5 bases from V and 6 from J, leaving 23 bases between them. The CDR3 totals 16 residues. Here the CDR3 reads CASSIAFGGRHGEQYF. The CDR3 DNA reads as TGTGCCAGCAGTATAGCCTTTGGAGGGAGGCACGGCGAGCAGTACTTC.

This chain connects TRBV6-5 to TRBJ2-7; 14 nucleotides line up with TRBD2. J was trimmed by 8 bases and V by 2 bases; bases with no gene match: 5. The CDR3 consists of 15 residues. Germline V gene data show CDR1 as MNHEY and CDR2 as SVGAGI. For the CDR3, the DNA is TGTGCCAGCAGTTACGGGACTAGCGGGAGAGCTAAGCAGTACTTC. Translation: CASSYGTSGRAKQYF.

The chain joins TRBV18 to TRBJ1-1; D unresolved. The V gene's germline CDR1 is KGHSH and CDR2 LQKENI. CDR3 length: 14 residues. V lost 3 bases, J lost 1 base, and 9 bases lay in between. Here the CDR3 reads CASSPRQANTEAFF. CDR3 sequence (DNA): TGTGCCAGCTCACCCAGACAAGCGAACACTGAAGCTTTCTTT.

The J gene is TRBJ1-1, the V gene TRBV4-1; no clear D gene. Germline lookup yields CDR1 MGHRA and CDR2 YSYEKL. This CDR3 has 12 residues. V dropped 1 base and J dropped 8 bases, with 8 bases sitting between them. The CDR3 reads CASSQGQLEAFF. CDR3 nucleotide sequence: TGCGCCAGCAGCCAAGGGCAGCTAGAAGCTTTCTTT.